This T cell receptor (beta chain) emerged from a study of blood T cell repertoires in COVID-19. Study as a whole: From the United States, Italy and Spain came samples of acute and convalescent COVID-19.

This clone was detected once. This table comes from immunoSEQ multiplex PCR, and its TCRdb copy is limited to in-frame clones, with some not included. The sample lists approximately 200,000 clones, about 90% occurring once. This TCR came from a man between 35 and 55 years old with active or convalescent COVID-19. Input material: peripheral blood.

CDR3 amino acids: CASSLGGAGEKLFF. The CDR3 DNA is TGTGCCAGCAGCTTAGGGGGGGCAGGAGAAAAACTGTTTTTT. The chain links TRBV5-5 to TRBJ1-4, with D tentatively TRBD1 (6 bases). Germline lookup yields CDR1 SGHKS and CDR2 YYEKEE (reference sequence). V was shortened by 2 bases and J by 8 bases, with 13 bases between the two germline ends. This CDR3 contains 14 residues.